Listed below are T cell receptor beta chains from one sample, sequenced in a study of siplizumab effects on memory and regulatory T cells. Clones were read by immunoSEQ multiplex PCR, and TCRdb kept only the in-frame ones, dropping some. The top ten clones hold under 2% of a sample with just under 85,000 clones, around 90% of them seen once. Sequencing input: Tregs sorted from blood. These receptors were taken from a human donor in good health. CDR3s include the opening cysteine and the closing phenylalanine or tryptophan. Each record gives: V gene, CDR3 protein.

v_gene: TRBV5-6; CDR3aa: CASSLLQGWGTDTQYF
v_gene: TRBV29-1; CDR3aa: CSVLTNTEAFF
v_gene: TRBV18; CDR3aa: CASSPSVGGYNEQFF
v_gene: TRBV7-9; CDR3aa: CASSSRGQPQHF
v_gene: TRBV18; CDR3aa: CASSPPKGGYWTYEQYF
v_gene: TRBV7-2; CDR3aa: CASIPETGRDYGYTF
v_gene: TRBV12-5; CDR3aa: CASGLRGALANYGYTF
v_gene: TRBV15; CDR3aa: CATLNPGFRFTDTQYF
v_gene: TRBV6-6; CDR3aa: CASSYSIDGLYEQYF
v_gene: TRBV6-6; CDR3aa: CATMDRANYYGYTF
v_gene: TRBV5-1; CDR3aa: CASSLTGDGAFF
v_gene: TRBV6-6; CDR3aa: CASSYSKTLTGELFF
v_gene: TRBV11-2; CDR3aa: CASSRQGAWTEAFF
v_gene: TRBV28; CDR3aa: CASSSQETQYF
v_gene: TRBV27; CDR3aa: CASSFSDRASGYTF
v_gene: TRBV11-2; CDR3aa: CASTLTRGKTYEQYF
v_gene: TRBV6-5; CDR3aa: CASSWTGYGYTF
v_gene: TRBV6-5; CDR3aa: CASSFTGELFF
v_gene: TRBV6-6; CDR3aa: CASSYAAVLSYEQYF
v_gene: TRBV4-1; CDR3aa: CASSQSGGGRGEQFF
v_gene: TRBV6-1; CDR3aa: CASSEIRDSHYNSPLHF
v_gene: TRBV27; CDR3aa: CASSQRGQPQHF
v_gene: TRBV19; CDR3aa: CASMTTGYNQPQHF
v_gene: TRBV7-3; CDR3aa: CASWQAGYGYTF
v_gene: TRBV7-9; CDR3aa: CASSPQGGYQETQYF
v_gene: TRBV7-9; CDR3aa: CASSFWVSYEQYF
v_gene: TRBV27; CDR3aa: CASSFRQGAYEQYF
v_gene: TRBV6-5; CDR3aa: CASTTDRRRSYEQYF